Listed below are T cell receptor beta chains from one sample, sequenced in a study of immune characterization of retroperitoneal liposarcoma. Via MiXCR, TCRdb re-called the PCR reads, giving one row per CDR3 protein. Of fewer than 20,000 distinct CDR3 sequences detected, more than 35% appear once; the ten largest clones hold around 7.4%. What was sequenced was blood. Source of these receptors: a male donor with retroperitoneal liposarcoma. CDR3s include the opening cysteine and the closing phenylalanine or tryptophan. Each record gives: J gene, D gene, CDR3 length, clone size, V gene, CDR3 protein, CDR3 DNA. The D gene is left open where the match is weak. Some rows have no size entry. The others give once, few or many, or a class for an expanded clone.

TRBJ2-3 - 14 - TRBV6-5 CASRDRGVTDTQYF TGTGCCAGCAGGGATAGGGGGGTTACAGATACGCAGTATTTT
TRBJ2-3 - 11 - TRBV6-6 CASSGADTQYF TGTGCCAGCAGTGGGGCAGATACGCAGTATTTT
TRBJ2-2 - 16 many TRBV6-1 CASSEGSWAWVGELFF TGTGCCAGCAGTGAAGGCTCATGGGCCTGGGTCGGGGAGCTGTTTTTT
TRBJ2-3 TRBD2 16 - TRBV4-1 CASSKGAAGVADTQYF TGCGCCAGCAGCAAAGGGGCGGCGGGAGTTGCAGATACGCAGTATTTT
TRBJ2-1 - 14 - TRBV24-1 CATSDFARKDEQFF TGTGCCACCAGTGATTTTGCCAGGAAGGATGAGCAGTTCTTC
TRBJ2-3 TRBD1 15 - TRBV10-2 CASRGQGISTDTQYF TGCGCCAGCAGGGGACAGGGGATTAGCACAGATACGCAGTATTTT
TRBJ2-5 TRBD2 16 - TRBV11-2 CASSPGLAGGQETQYF TGTGCCAGCAGCCCGGGACTAGCGGGAGGACAAGAGACCCAGTACTTC
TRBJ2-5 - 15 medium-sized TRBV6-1 CASSHNLGGRETQYF TGTGCCAGCAGCCATAACCTGGGGGGGCGGGAGACCCAGTACTTC
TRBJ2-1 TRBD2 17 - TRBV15 CATSRDGTSGSYNEQFF TGTGCCACCAGCAGAGACGGGACTAGCGGGTCCTACAATGAGCAGTTCTTC
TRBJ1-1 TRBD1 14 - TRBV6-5 CASSSTTGGTEAFF TGTGCCAGCAGTTCGACGACAGGGGGCACTGAAGCTTTCTTT
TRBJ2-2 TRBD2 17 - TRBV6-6 CASRGLAGLLVAGELFF TGTGCCAGCAGAGGACTAGCGGGACTTTTAGTAGCCGGGGAGCTGTTTTTT
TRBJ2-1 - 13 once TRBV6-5 CASTERKNNEQFF TGTGCCAGCACCGAACGAAAGAACAATGAGCAGTTCTTC
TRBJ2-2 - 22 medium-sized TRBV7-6 CASSLVAGRSTGKDANTGELFF TGTGCCAGCAGCTTAGTTGCGGGAAGGTCCACCGGGAAAGACGCGAACACCGGGGAGCTGTTTTTT
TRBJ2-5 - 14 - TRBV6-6 CASSYSTGGETQYF TGTGCCAGCAGTTACTCGACGGGTGGGGAGACCCAGTACTTC
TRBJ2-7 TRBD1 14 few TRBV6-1 CASSPDRAPYEQYF TGTGCCAGCAGCCCCGACAGGGCTCCGTACGAGCAGTACTTC
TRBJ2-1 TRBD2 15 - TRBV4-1 CASSQGLAGGGEQFF TGCGCCAGCAGCCAGGGACTAGCGGGAGGCGGGGAGCAGTTCTTC